Presented here are 11 T cell receptor beta chains from one specimen sequenced in a study of identical twins. TCRdb passed the 5' RACE reads through MiXCR, listing each CDR3 protein once. The sample has some 660,000 distinct CDR3 sequences, roughly 8% seen once; the top ten hold 0.98%. This sample also appeared in a second study, on yellow fever vaccine responses in identical twins.

Sequencing was carried out using PBMCs. The receptors originated from a woman in her late teens or twenties in good health.

This clonotype was seen repeatedly, ten times or more. The rearrangement joins TRBV7-9 to TRBJ2-4; no definite D call. The CDR3 totals 15 residues. From germline, CDR1 is SEHNR and CDR2 FQNEAQ (reference sequence). With 5 bases removed from V and 3 bases from J, the gap between germline ends came to 14 bases. CDR3 sequence: CASSLSDGYKNIQYF. The DNA for the CDR3 is TGTGCCAGCAGCCTTAGTGACGGATACAAAAACATTCAGTACTTC.

This clonotype was found many times. This chain connects TRBV5-1 to TRBJ2-7; possibly TRBD2 for D (6 bases). V lost 5 bases to trimming and J lost 0 bases, with 15 bases between them. Germline lookup yields CDR1 SGHRS and CDR2 YFSETQ. The CDR3 length is 15 residues. In DNA, the CDR3 is TGCGCCAGCAGTAGCGGACCAGGTAGCTCCTACGAGCAGTACTTC. This gives the protein CASSSGPGSSYEQYF.

The sample holds a few counts of this clonotype. V gene TRBV28 combines with J gene TRBJ2-7; TRBD1 matches 7 bases. Trimming cost V 4 bases and J 3 bases; bases outside gene matches: 6. This CDR3 is built from 14 residues. From germline, CDR1 is MDHEN and CDR2 SYDVKM. The CDR3 bases are TGTGCCAGCAGTTATCTGACAGGGAACTACGAGCAGTACTTC. Protein product: CASSYLTGNYEQYF.

This clonotype was seen more than once but under ten times. V is TRBV12-3 or TRBV12-4 and J is TRBJ1-1; D possibly corresponds to TRBD1 (5 bases). The V end was cut by 3 bases, the J end by 4 bases, with 12 bases between. The CDR3 totals 14 residues. CDR3 protein: CASSFRQRSTEAFF. The DNA of the CDR3 is TGTGCCAGCAGTTTCAGACAGAGGAGCACTGAAGCTTTCTTT.

This chain joins TRBV7-8 and TRBJ2-2, with D hard to call. The CDR3 contains 18 residues. Germline CDR1 is SGHVS and CDR2 is FQNEAQ. Trimming left V 6 bases short and J 1 base short, with 21 bases between. The DNA of the CDR3 is TGTGCCAGCAGTGTACCGAGCGACCAATGGGGGAACACCGGGGAGCTGTTTTTT. This sequence encodes CASSVPSDQWGNTGELFF.

This clonotype was observed a few times. J is TRBJ2-5 and V is TRBV6-5; 7 bases are a match to TRBD2. V trimming: 3 bases; J trimming: 3 bases; junction bases outside the gene matches: 13. Germline V gene data show CDR1 as MNHEY and CDR2 as SVGAGI. This CDR3 has 17 amino acids. The CDR3 here is CASSYLVSELAKETQYF. In nucleotides, the CDR3 is TGTGCCAGCAGTTATCTGGTGTCGGAACTAGCGAAAGAGACCCAGTACTTC.

The rearrangement links TRBV7-6 to TRBJ2-7; perhaps TRBD1 as D (5 bases). In germline, CDR1 is SGHVS, CDR2 FNYEAQ. Trimming took off 5 bases at V and 3 bases at J, with 17 bases between the two ends. The CDR3 loop spans 15 amino acids. In DNA form, the CDR3 reads TGTGCCAGCAGCCCAGGGTCGTCGACCTACTACGAGCAGTACTTC. The encoded protein is CASSPGSSTYYEQYF. The variable domain in full, completed from reference TRBV7-6 and TRBJ2-7, reads GAGVSQSPRYKVTKRGQDVALRCDPISGHVSLYWYRQALGQGPEFLTYFNYEAQQDKSGLPNDRFSAERPEGSISTLTIQRTEQRDSAMYRCASSPGSSTYYEQYFGPGTRLTVT.

This clonotype has only a few counts. The CDR3: CASSAPSNFSPLHF. CDR3 DNA sequence: TGTGCCAGCAGTGCACCGTCGAACTTTTCACCCCTCCACTTT. This chain connects TRBV25-1 to TRBJ1-6; D unresolved. The V end was cut by 4 bases, the J end by 9 bases, with 13 bases between. CDR1 and CDR2 (germline): MGHDK, SYGVNS. The CDR3 loop spans 14 amino acids.

At least ten counts were recorded for this clonotype. J is TRBJ2-7 and V is TRBV5-1; 8 nucleotides match TRBD1. This CDR3 region has 14 residues. Germline V gives CDR1 SGHRS, CDR2 YFSETQ. The trim removed 5 bases at V and 3 bases at J, leaving 7 bases unmatched. The CDR3 is CASSLDRGFYEQYF. CDR3 nucleotides: TGCGCCAGCAGTCTTGACAGGGGTTTCTACGAGCAGTACTTC.

This clonotype was seen a handful of times. The gene calls are TRBV7-2 and TRBJ1-5; no reliable D call. Per the germline V gene, CDR1 is SGHTA and CDR2 is FQGNSA. With 2 bases removed from V and 3 bases from J, the gap between germline ends came to 8 bases. This CDR3 is 14 amino acids long. The CDR3 DNA reads as TGTGCCAGCAGCTTATTCAGGTTCAATCAGCCCCAGCATTTT. Amino acids: CASSLFRFNQPQHF. Drawing the rest from reference TRBV7-2 and TRBJ1-5, the complete variable domain is GAGVSQSPSNKVTEKGKDVELRCDPISGHTALYWYRQSLGQGLEFLIYFQGNSAPDKSGLPSDRFSAERTGGSVSTLTIQRTQQEDSAVYLCASSLFRFNQPQHFGDGTRLSIL.

The CDR3 region has the DNA TGCAGTGCTAGTGCACTAGCGGGAGTGGGGGAGACCCAGTACTTC. This sequence encodes CSASALAGVGETQYF. The V call is TRBV20-1, the J call TRBJ2-5; 11 bases agree with TRBD2. Per germline, CDR1 DFQATT and CDR2 SNEGSKA (reference sequence). The CDR3 covers 15 residues. The V and J ends lost 3 bases and 5 bases, in that order; junction bases with no gene match: 8.